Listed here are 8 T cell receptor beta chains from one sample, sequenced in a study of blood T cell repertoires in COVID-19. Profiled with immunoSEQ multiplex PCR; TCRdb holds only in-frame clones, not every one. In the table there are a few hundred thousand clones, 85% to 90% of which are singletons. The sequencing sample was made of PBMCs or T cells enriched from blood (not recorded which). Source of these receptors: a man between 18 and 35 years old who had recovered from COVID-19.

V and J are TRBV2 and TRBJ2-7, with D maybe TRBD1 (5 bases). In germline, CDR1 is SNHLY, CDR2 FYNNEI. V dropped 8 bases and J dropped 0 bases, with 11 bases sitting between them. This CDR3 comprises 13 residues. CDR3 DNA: TGTGCCAGCGACGGAGACAGCTCCTACGAGCAGTACTTC. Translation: CASDGDSSYEQYF.

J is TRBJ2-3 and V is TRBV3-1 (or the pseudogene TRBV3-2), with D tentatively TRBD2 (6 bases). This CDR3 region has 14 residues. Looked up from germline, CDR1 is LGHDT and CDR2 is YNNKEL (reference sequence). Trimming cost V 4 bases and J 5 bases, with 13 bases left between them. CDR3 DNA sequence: TGTGCCAGCAGCCCCTTGGAGGGTGAAGATACGCAGTATTTT. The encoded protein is CASSPLEGEDTQYF.

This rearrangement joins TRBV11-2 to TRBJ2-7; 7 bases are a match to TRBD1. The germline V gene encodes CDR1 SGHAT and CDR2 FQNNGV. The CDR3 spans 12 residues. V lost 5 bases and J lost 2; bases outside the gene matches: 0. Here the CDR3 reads CASSQGAYEQYF. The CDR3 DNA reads TGTGCCAGCAGCCAGGGGGCCTACGAGCAGTACTTC.

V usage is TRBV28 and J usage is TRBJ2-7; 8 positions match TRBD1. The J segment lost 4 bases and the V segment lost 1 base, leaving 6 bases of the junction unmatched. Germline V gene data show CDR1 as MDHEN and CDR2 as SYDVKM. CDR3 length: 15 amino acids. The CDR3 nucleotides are TGTGCCAGCAGTTTATTAATCGGACAGGGATACGAGCAGTACTTC. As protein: CASSLLIGQGYEQYF.

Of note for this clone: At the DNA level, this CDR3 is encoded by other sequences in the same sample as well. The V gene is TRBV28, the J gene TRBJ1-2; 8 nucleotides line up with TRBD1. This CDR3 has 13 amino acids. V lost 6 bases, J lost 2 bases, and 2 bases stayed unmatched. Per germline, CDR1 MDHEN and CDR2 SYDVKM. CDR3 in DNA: TGTGCCAGCAGAACAGGGGGGAACTATGGCTACACCTTC. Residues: CASRTGGNYGYTF.

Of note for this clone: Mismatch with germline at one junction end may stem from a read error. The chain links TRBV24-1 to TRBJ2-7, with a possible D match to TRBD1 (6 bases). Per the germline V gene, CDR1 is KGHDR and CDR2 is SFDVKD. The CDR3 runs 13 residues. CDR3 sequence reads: CATSDATGGPQSF. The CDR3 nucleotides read TGTGCCACCAGTGATGCGACAGGAGGCCCCCAGTCCTTC.

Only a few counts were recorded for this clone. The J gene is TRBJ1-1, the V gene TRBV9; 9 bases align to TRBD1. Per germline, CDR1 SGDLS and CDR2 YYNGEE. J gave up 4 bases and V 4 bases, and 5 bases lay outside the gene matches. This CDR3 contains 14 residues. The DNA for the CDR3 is TGTGCCAGCAGCCCATGGACAGGGGCCACTGAAGCTTTCTTT. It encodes CASSPWTGATEAFF.

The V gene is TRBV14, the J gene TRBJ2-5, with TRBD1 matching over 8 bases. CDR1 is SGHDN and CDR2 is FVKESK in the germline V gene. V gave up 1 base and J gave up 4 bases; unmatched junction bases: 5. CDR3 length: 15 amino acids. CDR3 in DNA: TGTGCCAGCAGCCAAGGGACAGGGAGGATAGAGACCCAGTACTTC. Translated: CASSQGTGRIETQYF.